The 11 T cell receptor beta chains given below trace back to one sample, sequenced in a study of control samples from healthy donors and cancer patients. Using immunoSEQ multiplex PCR, the repertoire was profiled, and TCRdb retains in-frame clones only, with some absent. The data show around 190,000 clones, about 92% seen once. Sequencing was done on a sample of blood. The source is a man aged 25-45 years in good health.

The chain employs TRBV9 and TRBJ2-6; no definite D call. There are 14 residues in the CDR3. The germline V and J ends were trimmed by 1 base and 0 bases, with 2 bases remaining between them. Germline V lookup: CDR1 SGDLS, CDR2 YYNGEE. The CDR3 loop reads CASSVNSGANVLTF. The CDR3 DNA reads as TGTGCCAGCAGCGTAAACTCTGGGGCCAACGTCCTGACTTTC.

The CDR3 here is CAWSPAARDQPQHF. The CDR3 DNA follows: TGTGCCTGGAGTCCTGCCGCTCGTGATCAGCCCCAGCATTTT. This chain connects TRBV30 to TRBJ1-5; no clear D. V was shortened by 2 bases and J by 5 bases, with 13 bases between the two germline ends. Per germline, CDR1 GTSNPN and CDR2 SVGIG (reference sequence). The CDR3 totals 14 residues.

CDR3: CASSLTENTEAFF. CDR3 bases: TGTGCCAGCAGCTTGACTGAGAACACTGAAGCTTTCTTT. The rearrangement joins TRBV13 to TRBJ1-1, with D unclear. The V and J ends lost 3 bases and 1 base respectively, with 6 bases between them. CDR1 is PRHDT, CDR2 FYEKMQ, per germline (reference sequence). The CDR3 runs to 13 residues.

The rearrangement links TRBV5-1 to TRBJ2-7, with TRBD2 matching 9 bases. The trim removed 0 bases at V and 7 bases at J, leaving 5 bases unmatched. The CDR3 sequence is 14 residues long. CDR1 is SGHRS, CDR2 YFSETQ, per germline. The CDR3 nucleotides are TGCGCCAGCAGCTTGGAGCTAGCGGGAAGGGAGCAGTACTTC. Protein sequence: CASSLELAGREQYF.

The rearrangement links TRBV10-2 to TRBJ2-2; 9 positions agree with TRBD2. The germline V gene has CDR1 WSHSY and CDR2 SAAADI. This CDR3 has 17 amino acids. V lost 7 bases and J lost 5; bases outside the gene matches: 14. CDR3 nucleotides: TGCGCCAGCAATCCGACTCGCGGGGGGGCGGGGACCGGGGAGCTGTTTTTT. It codes for CASNPTRGGAGTGELFF.

J is TRBJ2-5 and V is TRBV27, with D unresolved. This CDR3 spans 14 amino acids. The germline gives CDR1 MNHEY, CDR2 SMNVEV (reference sequence). Deletions cut 6 bases from V and 5 bases from J, with 16 bases between. This chain's CDR3 is CASREGRSRETQYF. In nucleotides, the CDR3 is TGTGCCAGCAGAGAAGGACGATCACGGGAGACCCAGTACTTC.

V gene TRBV7-2 combines with J gene TRBJ2-7; 8 bases map to TRBD1. Unmatched junction bases numbered 11, after V lost 6 bases and J lost 4 bases. The CDR3 is made up of 15 amino acids. The germline V gene has CDR1 SGHTA and CDR2 FQGNSA. The CDR3: CASSWKGQDDYEQYF. In DNA, the CDR3 is TGTGCCAGCAGTTGGAAGGGACAGGATGATTACGAGCAGTACTTC.

The chain recombines TRBV27 with TRBJ2-2; D ambiguous. Germline CDR1 is MNHEY and CDR2 is SMNVEV (reference sequence). The ends were cut back, 3 bases at V and 0 bases at J, with 8 bases in the middle. The CDR3 length is 15 residues. In DNA, the CDR3 is TGTGCCAGCAGTTTTTTAACAGCGAACACCGGGGAGCTGTTTTTT. Protein: CASSFLTANTGELFF.

The genes are TRBV6-2 or TRBV6-3 and TRBJ1-2; D is unclear. CDR1 is MNHEY and CDR2 is SVGEGT in the germline V gene. The CDR3 extends over 13 amino acids. V was pared by 6 bases and J by 8 bases, with 16 bases between. In DNA, the CDR3 is TGTGCCAGCAGCCCCGACCGGGCTGGGGGCTACACCTTC. Translation: CASSPDRAGGYTF.

The chain is built from TRBV5-6 and TRBJ1-2, with a weak D call TRBD1 (6 bases). CDR1 is SGHDT, CDR2 YYEEEE, per germline. V was shortened by 4 bases and J by 3 bases, with 13 bases between the two germline ends. The CDR3 covers 14 residues. CDR3 bases: TGTGCCAGCAGCGGAACGAACAGGGACTATGGCTACACCTTC. It codes for CASSGTNRDYGYTF.

J is TRBJ2-5 and V is TRBV4-1; 9 bases map to TRBD2. The germline V gene has CDR1 MGHRA and CDR2 YSYEKL. The CDR3 contains 17 residues. V was pared by 4 bases and J by 2 bases, with 11 bases of the junction left unmatched. The CDR3 here is CASSPAGLAGTQETQYF. The DNA of the CDR3 is TGCGCCAGCAGCCCAGCGGGACTAGCAGGCACTCAAGAGACCCAGTACTTC.